These 23 T cell receptor beta chains originate from one sample sequenced in a study of response to subunit inactivated influenza vaccine. Via MiXCR, TCRdb re-called the RT-PCR reads, giving one row per CDR3 protein. The table records hundreds of thousands of distinct CDR3 sequences, approximately 14% of them present only once. The sequences come from PBMCs from blood, collected 11 to 12 days after vaccination. The receptors derive from a man aged 45-65 years who received an inactivated influenza vaccine.

The chain is built from TRBV7-2 and TRBJ2-7, with D possibly TRBD2 on 5 matching bases. CDR3 size: 13 residues. Germline V gene data show CDR1 as SGHTA and CDR2 as FQGNSA. V lost 5 bases to trimming and J lost 3 bases, with 11 bases between them. The CDR3 protein is CASSLRTGYEQYF. The DNA of the CDR3 is TGTGCCAGCAGCCTCCGGACTGGCTACGAGCAGTACTTC.

In this sample, this clonotype turned up a few times. The rearrangement joins TRBV4-3 to TRBJ1-2; 7 bases match TRBD1. V gave up 0 bases and J gave up 4 bases; unmatched junction bases: 8. Germline assignment: CDR1 LGHNA and CDR2 YSLEER. The CDR3 spans 16 residues. The CDR3 sequence: CASSQDPSGGSYGYTF. The CDR3 DNA reads as TGCGCCAGCAGCCAAGACCCGTCAGGGGGTAGCTATGGCTACACCTTC.

This clonotype was picked up many times. V and J are TRBV28 and TRBJ2-1; 8 bases line up with TRBD1. The CDR3 extends over 15 amino acids. Losses at the gene ends were 3 bases for V and 7 bases for J; bases not matched to a gene: 8. Per germline, CDR1 MDHEN and CDR2 SYDVKM. The CDR3 spells CASSFFRTGWNEQFF. CDR3 bases: TGTGCCAGCAGTTTTTTCAGGACAGGGTGGAATGAGCAGTTCTTC.

The rearrangement links TRBV10-2 to TRBJ2-3, with unresolved D. CDR3 length equals 13 residues. Germline V gives CDR1 WSHSY, CDR2 SAAADI. The germline V and J ends were trimmed by 0 bases and 5 bases, with 6 bases remaining between them. The CDR3 loop is CASSESIIDTQYF. DNA for the CDR3: TGCGCCAGCAGTGAGTCGATTATAGATACGCAGTATTTT.

This clonotype was seen many times. CDR3 bases: TGCGCCAGCAGTGAGGGGACCGCTTACACAGATACGCAGTATTTT. Translation gives CASSEGTAYTDTQYF. The V gene is TRBV10-2, the J gene TRBJ2-3; D possibly uses TRBD1 or TRBD2 (5 bases each). The ends were cut back, 2 bases at V and 2 bases at J, with 11 bases in the middle. There are 15 residues in the CDR3. Germline-derived CDR1 and CDR2 are WSHSY and SAAADI.

This clonotype was observed a handful of times. This chain links TRBV7-6 with TRBJ2-2; D gene unclear. The germline V gene encodes CDR1 SGHVS and CDR2 FNYEAQ. Trimming pared 8 bases from V and 1 base from J, leaving 11 bases between. The CDR3 length is 14 residues. The CDR3 DNA sequence: TGTGCCAGCGTGGGGTCTCGGAACACCGGGGAGCTGTTTTTT. Translating gives CASVGSRNTGELFF.

This clonotype occurred a few times. V is TRBV20-1 and J is TRBJ2-7; 15 bases agree with TRBD2. Losses at the gene ends were 3 bases for V and 4 bases for J; bases not matched to a gene: 4. CDR3 length: 15 amino acids. Germline V gene data show CDR1 as DFQATT and CDR2 as SNEGSKA (reference sequence). The CDR3 DNA is TGCAGTGCTAGCACCGGGACTAGCGGGAGGTACGAGCAGTACTTC. This gives the protein CSASTGTSGRYEQYF.

The V and J genes are TRBV11-1 and TRBJ2-3, with D unresolved. Germline CDR1 reads SGHAT; CDR2 reads FQDESV (reference sequence). The CDR3 is made up of 15 amino acids. Trimming removed 2 bases from V and 0 bases from J, with 9 bases in between. The CDR3 here is CASSLPPRSTDTQYF. In nucleotides, the CDR3 is TGTGCCAGCAGCTTACCTCCTCGGAGCACAGATACGCAGTATTTT.

V usage is TRBV2 and J usage is TRBJ1-2, with 7 bases identical to TRBD1. CDR1 is SNHLY and CDR2 is FYNNEI in the germline V gene. The CDR3 consists of 12 residues. J lost 9 bases, V lost 9 bases, and 10 bases had no gene match. In DNA form, the CDR3 reads TGTGCCAGGGGACAGCGTTCCCCAAGCTACACCTTC. Protein product: CARGQRSPSYTF.

This chain joins TRBV2 and TRBJ1-1; D not resolved. Germline loops: CDR1 SNHLY, CDR2 FYNNEI. The CDR3 extends over 15 amino acids. Between the trimmed V and J ends, which lost 5 bases and 4 bases, there was a span of 17 bases. CDR3 protein: CASSLARTPVTEAFF. The CDR3 nucleotides read TGTGCCAGCAGTCTGGCCAGAACTCCCGTCACTGAAGCTTTCTTT.

This clonotype came up a few times. The chain is built from TRBV12-3 or TRBV12-4 and TRBJ1-1; D is possibly TRBD1 (5 bases). V lost 3 bases, J lost 6 bases, and 11 bases lay in between. This CDR3 spans 13 amino acids. The CDR3 nucleotides read TGTGCCAGCAGTTTTTTGTCAGGGTCTGAAGCTTTCTTT. The encoded protein is CASSFLSGSEAFF.

This chain links TRBV7-9 with TRBJ2-1; D unresolved. Between the trimmed V and J ends, which lost 5 bases and 2 bases, there was a span of 16 bases. The CDR3 covers 16 residues. Germline V gene data show CDR1 as SEHNR and CDR2 as FQNEAQ (reference sequence). The CDR3 DNA reads as TGTGCCAGCAGCCCCTCAAGAGGAAGGGCCTACAATGAGCAGTTCTTC. It yields the protein CASSPSRGRAYNEQFF.

The gene calls are TRBV24-1 and TRBJ2-7, with 13 bases matching TRBD2. The J segment lost 4 bases and the V segment lost 3 bases, leaving 8 bases of the junction unmatched. Per germline, CDR1 KGHDR and CDR2 SFDVKD. The CDR3 consists of 17 residues. The CDR3 loop is CATSDSLRTSGSYEQYF. DNA for the CDR3: TGTGCCACCAGTGATAGTCTTAGGACTAGCGGGAGTTACGAGCAGTACTTC.

This clonotype was seen a handful of times. At one of its ends the junction is not consistent with the germline gene, which may arise from a read error. The CDR3 DNA sequence: TGTGCCAGCAGTTTAGCCGCCTCTGGGGCCAACGTCCTGACTTTC. Amino acid sequence: CASSLAASGANVLTF. V is TRBV5-1 and J is TRBJ2-6; no reliable D call. Germline lookup yields CDR1 SGHRS and CDR2 YFSETQ. CDR3 length: 15 amino acids.

This sequence joins TRBV5-1 and TRBJ2-3; no reliable D call. Trimming removed 1 base from V and 1 base from J, with 7 bases in between. The CDR3 has 14 amino acids. Per the germline V gene, CDR1 is SGHRS and CDR2 is YFSETQ. The CDR3 region has the DNA TGCGCCAGCAGCTTGAGGCCAGGCACAGATACGCAGTATTTT. Residues: CASSLRPGTDTQYF. Looking up the rest from reference TRBV5-1 and TRBJ2-3 gives the full variable domain: KAGVTQTPRYLIKTRGQQVTLSCSPISGHRSVSWYQQTPGQGLQFLFEYFSETQRNKGNFPGRFSGRQFSNSRSEMNVSTLELGDSALYLCASSLRPGTDTQYFGPGTRLTVL.

This clonotype was counted between two and nine times. The chain recombines TRBV20-1 with TRBJ1-1, with D possibly TRBD1 on 6 matching bases. The ends were cut back, 6 bases at V and 1 base at J, with 15 bases in the middle. Germline CDR1 DFQATT, CDR2 SNEGSKA (reference sequence). CDR3 length: 14 residues. The CDR3 region is CSARGHPGNTEAFF. The CDR3 nucleotides are TGCAGTGCAAGGGGACACCCGGGGAACACTGAAGCTTTCTTT.

The rearrangement links TRBV7-3 to TRBJ2-3; 8 bases fit TRBD2. V shed 3 bases and J 5 bases; nucleotides not matched to a gene: 7. This CDR3 region has 15 residues. Looked up from germline, CDR1 is SGHTA and CDR2 is FQGTGA. Written as DNA, the CDR3 is TGTGCCAGCAGCTTCGGCGCCAGCGGGAGAGATACGCAGTATTTT. Translation: CASSFGASGRDTQYF.

This clonotype has only a few counts. The chain employs TRBV5-1 and TRBJ2-5, with a possible D match to TRBD1 (6 bases). Germline loops: CDR1 SGHRS, CDR2 YFSETQ. This CDR3 is 16 amino acids long. The V and J ends lost 0 bases and 4 bases respectively, with 16 bases between them. DNA for the CDR3: TGCGCCAGCAGCTTGGCCCTACAGGGCGGCTTAGAGACCCAGTACTTC. Residues: CASSLALQGGLETQYF.

The table lists this clonotype with a few counts. The gene calls are TRBV5-1 and TRBJ1-6, with D hard to call. V was shortened by 0 bases and J by 10 bases, with 11 bases between the two germline ends. The CDR3 totals 14 residues. Germline assignment: CDR1 SGHRS and CDR2 YFSETQ. DNA for the CDR3: TGCGCCAGCAGCTTGGAGCGGGGATCCTCACCCCTCCACTTT. Translated, it gives CASSLERGSSPLHF.

This clonotype was picked up a small number of times. The chain links TRBV11-2 to TRBJ2-6; TRBD2 is a possible D gene (6 bases). The CDR3 extends over 19 amino acids. The germline V gene has CDR1 SGHAT and CDR2 FQNNGV. V was shortened by 0 bases and J by 3 bases, with 18 bases between the two germline ends. CDR3 nucleotide sequence: TGTGCCAGCAGCTTAGATATGGCGGCGGGGACTTATGGGGCCAACGTCCTGACTTTC. Protein product: CASSLDMAAGTYGANVLTF.

The V and J genes are TRBV3-1 and TRBJ2-3; no definite D call. Germline V gene sequence: CDR1 LGHDT, CDR2 YNNKEL (reference sequence). V lost 0 bases and J lost 0, with 19 bases in between. This CDR3 is 19 amino acids long. The CDR3 reads CASSQDISWQSTSTDTQYF. The CDR3 DNA is TGTGCCAGCAGCCAAGATATTAGTTGGCAGTCAACTAGCACAGATACGCAGTATTTT.

This clonotype was detected many times. The chain combines TRBV28 with TRBJ2-1; TRBD2 aligns across 10 bases. Trimming removed 5 bases from V and 4 bases from J; junction bases left unmatched: 5. Germline V gene sequence: CDR1 MDHEN, CDR2 SYDVKM. The CDR3 totals 15 residues. The CDR3 DNA follows: TGTGCCAGCAGTCAAGGACTAGCGGTTTACAATGAGCAGTTCTTC. This encodes CASSQGLAVYNEQFF.

The chain links TRBV6-2 or TRBV6-3 to TRBJ2-1; TRBD2 aligns across 7 bases. V trimming: 0 bases; J trimming: 9 bases; junction bases outside the gene matches: 11. CDR1 and CDR2 (germline): MNHEY, SVGEGT. This CDR3 has 16 amino acids. CDR3 coding DNA: TGTGCCAGCAGTTACTCGGGGGGAGGGCCTGTATTTGAGCAGTTCTTC. Amino acids: CASSYSGGGPVFEQFF.